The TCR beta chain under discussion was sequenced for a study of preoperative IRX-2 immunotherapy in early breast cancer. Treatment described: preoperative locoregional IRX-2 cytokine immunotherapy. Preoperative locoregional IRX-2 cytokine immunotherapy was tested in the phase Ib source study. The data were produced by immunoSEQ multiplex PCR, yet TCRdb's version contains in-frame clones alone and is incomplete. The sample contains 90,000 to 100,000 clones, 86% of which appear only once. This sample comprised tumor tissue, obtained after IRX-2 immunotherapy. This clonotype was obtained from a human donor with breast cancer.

The CDR3 DNA sequence: TGCAGTGTACTAACAGATAACTATGGCTACACCTTC. It specifies CSVLTDNYGYTF. The chain recombines TRBV29-1 with TRBJ1-2; D call uncertain. Germline V gene data show CDR1 as SQVTM and CDR2 as ANQGSEA. The CDR3 is 12 residues long. Variable domain in full (rest from reference TRBV29-1 and TRBJ1-2): SAVISQKPSRDICQRGTSLTIQCQVDSQVTMMFWYRQQPGQSLTLIATANQGSEATYESGFVIDKFPISRPNLTFSTLTVSNMSPEDSSIYLCSVLTDNYGYTFGSGTRLTVV.